This T cell receptor (beta chain) originates from a study of technical replicates of blood from several donors (dated 2017 in TCRdb). Taken from cysteine to phenylalanine, the CDR3 has 16 residues. Of the read, only the CDR3 DNA is kept; its 48 bases are in frame from base 1. CDR1 and CDR2, looked up from the germline V gene, are KGHSH and LQKENI. The germline V and J ends show losses of 4 bases and 5 bases respectively, and no gene match explains 9 bases of the junction. The library came from the immunoSEQ multiplex PCR assay. Imported from immuneACCESS, the table was reduced by TCRdb to in-frame sequences with V and J called. These copies leave out some clones; in studies compared against another copy, an unresolved V gene accounts for under half, and the cause of the remainder is not known. The sample contains roughly 100,000 clones, approximately 96% of them found a single time. The top ten hold 0.2% to 0.25% of the sample.

Concerning this clone itself: Its antigen remains undetermined. Per-base quality was not reported, and no clone a single base away is much larger than it.

The sequencing input was T cells isolated from PBMCs. This TCR came from a human donor in good health. The V gene is TRBV18 and the J gene is TRBJ2-5; 11 bases in between match TRBD2. The CDR3 corresponds to CASSLYSGRAVETQYF. The bases read TGTGCCAGCTCACTATATAGCGGGAGGGCCGTCGAGACCCAGTACTTC. Outside the CDR3, residues come from the reference TRBV18 and TRBJ2-5 proteins, so the full variable domain is: NAGVMQNPRHLVRRRGQEARLRCSPMKGHSHVYWYRQLPEEGLKFMVYLQKENIIDESGMPKERFSAEFPKEGPSILRIQQVVRGDSAAYFCASSLYSGRAVETQYFGPGTRLLVL.